The text below deals with one TCR beta chain. As yet, its antigen is unknown. The data derive from a study of cytomegalovirus exposure and HLA in healthy donors. The overall study: A later analysis reported the 100 to 150 validation repertoires used the same platform as the roughly 700 first-cohort repertoires. General study points: Using the classifier, cytomegalovirus status was reportedly diagnosed with high specificity and sensitivity. Rare TCR sequences predominated, though certain public TCRs were found in many donors.

Using immunoSEQ multiplex PCR, the repertoire was profiled, and TCRdb retains in-frame clones only, with some absent. The data show 250,000 to 300,000 clones, 65% to 90% seen once. The donors formed part of the approximately 120-subject validation cohort, distinct from the approximately 670-subject first cohort. The J segment lost 2 bases and the V segment lost 1 base, leaving 11 bases of the junction unmatched. The CDR3 runs 18 residues. Looked up from germline, CDR1 is GTSNPN and CDR2 is SVGIG (reference sequence). Sequenced: PBMCs. This clonotype was sampled from a woman aged 18-35 years in good health and CMV-seronegative. The chain has TRBV30 and TRBJ1-4; 9 bases align to TRBD1. The CDR3 reads CAWSETTGGIGTNEKLFF. The CDR3, as DNA: TGTGCCTGGAGTGAAACCACAGGGGGCATAGGGACTAATGAAAAACTGTTTTTT. The full variable domain, in which reference TRBV30 and TRBJ1-4 provide the parts outside the CDR3, is SQTIHQWPATLVQPVGSPLSLECTVEGTSNPNLYWYRQAAGRGLQLLFYSVGIGQISSEVPQNLSASRPQDRQFILSSKKLLLSDSGFYLCAWSETTGGIGTNEKLFFGSGTQLSVL.